This T cell receptor (beta chain) came from a study of T cell responses to AZD1222 COVID-19 vaccine. Points from the study as a whole: Once two AZD1222 doses were given, Spike-specific TCR breadth and depth went up. The CD4 TCRs associated with vaccination extended across spike and predominated at 160-218 and 743-854. Sampling captured repertoires only after the peak T cell response.

The CDR3 sequence is 17 residues long. The germline gives CDR1 LGHNA, CDR2 YNFKEQ. The junction had 8 bases not matched to a gene; V was cut back by 4 bases and J by 7 bases. A note on this clone: The target antigen is unknown.

Repertoires were generated with immunoSEQ multiplex PCR, while TCRdb's copy carries only in-frame clones and drops some. In the table there are approximately 140,000 clones, over 80% of which are singletons. The sequences come from peripheral blood, collected on day 0 of MenACWY control vaccination. J is TRBJ2-2 and V is TRBV4-2; 14 nucleotides align to TRBD2. The TCR comes from an adult in good health. CDR3 nucleotides: TGTGCCAGCAGCCCACGACTAGCGGGAGGGAATGGCGGGGAGCTGTTTTTT. This sequence encodes CASSPRLAGGNGGELFF.